The 8 T cell receptor beta chains below were found in one sample sequenced in a study of cytomegalovirus exposure and HLA in healthy donors. The PCR used 60 Vbeta and 13 Jbeta primers. Measured with immunoSEQ multiplex PCR; TCRdb has only the in-frame clones, and not every one. This repertoire includes some 120,000 clones. The sequencing sample was made of PBMCs. The receptors here all came from a man between 35 and 55 years old in good health and CMV-seronegative.

The V gene is TRBV7-9, the J gene TRBJ2-5; D is uncertain. The better agreement between TRBJ2-7 and the DNA end casts doubt on the J call. CDR1 and CDR2 from the germline V gene are SEHNR and FQNEAQ (reference sequence). This CDR3 region has 15 residues. CDR3 DNA: TGTGCCAGCAGCTTTTCCACTTTAAGCTCCTACGAGCAGTACTTC. It yields the protein CASSFSTLSSYEQYF.

The V gene is TRBV6-5, the J gene TRBJ1-5; 10 nucleotides agree with TRBD1. Germline V gives CDR1 MNHEY, CDR2 SVGAGI. The CDR3 is 13 amino acids. V gave up 5 bases and J gave up 5 bases; unmatched junction bases: 0. The CDR3 region is CASSGTGDQPQHF. CDR3 nucleotides: TGTGCCAGCAGTGGGACAGGGGATCAGCCCCAGCATTTT.

The rearrangement joins TRBV27 to TRBJ1-1; perhaps TRBD1 as D (5 bases). V was trimmed by 6 bases and J by 1 base, leaving 15 bases between them. CDR3 size: 15 residues. The germline CDR1 and CDR2 sequences are MNHEY and SMNVEV (reference sequence). CDR3 sequence: CASRSGGGSNTEAFF. DNA for the CDR3: TGTGCCAGCAGATCAGGTGGGGGGTCGAACACTGAAGCTTTCTTT.

The rearrangement joins TRBV4-1 to TRBJ1-1; D is undetermined. V lost 3 bases, J lost 8 bases, and 19 bases lay in between. The CDR3 runs 15 residues. Per germline, CDR1 MGHRA and CDR2 YSYEKL. CDR3 nucleotides: TGCGCCAGCAGCCACGTGGGCCGGGCCTCGGGGGAAGCTTTCTTT. It encodes CASSHVGRASGEAFF.

The rearrangement links TRBV25-1 to TRBJ2-2; no clear D gene. The CDR3 length is 14 residues. V lost 4 bases, J lost 0 bases, and 6 bases lay in between. The germline V gene encodes CDR1 MGHDK and CDR2 SYGVNS. This CDR3 is CASSGRTNTGELFF. CDR3 in DNA: TGTGCCAGCAGTGGCAGGACGAACACCGGGGAGCTGTTTTTT.

The chain combines TRBV7-2 with TRBJ2-7, with D perhaps TRBD2 (6 bases). Germline V gene lookup returns CDR1 SGHTA and CDR2 FQGNSA. The length of the CDR3 is 14 residues. V lost 2 bases, J lost 12 bases, and 20 bases lay in between. This chain's CDR3 is CASSLPGPNQRVYF. CDR3 bases: TGTGCCAGCAGCTTACCGGGACCCAATCAGCGGGTGTACTTC.

The chain is built from TRBV11-3 and TRBJ2-2; 11 bases fit TRBD2. Unmatched junction bases numbered 6, after V lost 5 bases and J lost 1 base. Looked up from germline, CDR1 is SGHNT and CDR2 is YENEEA. The CDR3 length is 17 residues. This CDR3 reads CASSPGTSGENTGELFF. CDR3 nucleotide sequence: TGTGCCAGCAGCCCAGGGACTAGCGGAGAGAACACCGGGGAGCTGTTTTTT.

The V gene is TRBV10-3, the J gene TRBJ1-5; D unresolved. CDR3 length: 13 amino acids. Trimming removed 3 bases from V and 7 bases from J, with 10 bases in between. The germline V gene has CDR1 ENHRY and CDR2 SYGVKD. DNA of the CDR3: TGTGCCATCAGTGAAGAGACGAGGCAGCCCCAGCATTTT. This encodes CAISEETRQPQHF.